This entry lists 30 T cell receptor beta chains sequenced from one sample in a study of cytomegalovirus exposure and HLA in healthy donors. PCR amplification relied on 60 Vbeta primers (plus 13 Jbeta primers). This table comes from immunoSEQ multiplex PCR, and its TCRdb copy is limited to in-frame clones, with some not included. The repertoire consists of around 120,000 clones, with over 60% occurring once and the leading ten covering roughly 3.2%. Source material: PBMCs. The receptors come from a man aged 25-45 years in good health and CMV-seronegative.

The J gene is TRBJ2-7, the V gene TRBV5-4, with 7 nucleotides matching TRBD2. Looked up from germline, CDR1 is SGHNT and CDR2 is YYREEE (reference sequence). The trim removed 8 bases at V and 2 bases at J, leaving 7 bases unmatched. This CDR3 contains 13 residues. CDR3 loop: CASAEGTTYEQYF. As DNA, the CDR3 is TGTGCCAGTGCGGAAGGGACTACCTACGAGCAGTACTTC. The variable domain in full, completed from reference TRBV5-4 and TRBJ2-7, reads ETGVTQSPTHLIKTRGQQVTLRCSSQSGHNTVSWYQQALGQGPQFIFQYYREEENGRGNFPPRFSGLQFPNYSSELNVNALELDDSALYLCASAEGTTYEQYFGPGTRLTVT.

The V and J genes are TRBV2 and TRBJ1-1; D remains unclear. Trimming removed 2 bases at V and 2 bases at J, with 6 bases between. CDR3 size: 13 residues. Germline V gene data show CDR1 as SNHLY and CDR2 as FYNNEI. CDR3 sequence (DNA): TGTGCCAGCAGTGAACAGTTCAACACTGAAGCTTTCTTT. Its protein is CASSEQFNTEAFF.

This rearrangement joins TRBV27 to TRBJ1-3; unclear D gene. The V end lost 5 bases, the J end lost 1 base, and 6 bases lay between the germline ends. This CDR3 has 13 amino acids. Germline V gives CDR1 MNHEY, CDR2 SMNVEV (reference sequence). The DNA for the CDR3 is TGTGCCAGCAGTCCCCTATCTGGAAACACCATATATTTT. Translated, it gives CASSPLSGNTIYF.

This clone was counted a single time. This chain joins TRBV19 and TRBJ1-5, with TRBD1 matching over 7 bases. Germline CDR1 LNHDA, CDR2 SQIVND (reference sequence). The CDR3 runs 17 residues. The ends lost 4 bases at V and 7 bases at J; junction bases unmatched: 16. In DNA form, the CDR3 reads TGTGCCAGTAGTAGCCGTACCCGACAGGGAAGGGGGCAGCCCCAGCATTTT. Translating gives CASSSRTRQGRGQPQHF.

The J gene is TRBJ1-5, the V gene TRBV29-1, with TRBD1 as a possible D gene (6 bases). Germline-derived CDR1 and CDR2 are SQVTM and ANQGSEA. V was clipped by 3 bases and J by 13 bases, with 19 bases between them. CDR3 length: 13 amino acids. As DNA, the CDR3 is TGCAGCGTTGAGGGTCCCAGGGGACCGCCTCAGCATTTT. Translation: CSVEGPRGPPQHF.

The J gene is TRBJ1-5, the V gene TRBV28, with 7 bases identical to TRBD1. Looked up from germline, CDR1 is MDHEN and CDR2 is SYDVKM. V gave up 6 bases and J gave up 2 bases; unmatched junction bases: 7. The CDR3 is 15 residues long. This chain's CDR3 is CASSPLTGRNQPQHF. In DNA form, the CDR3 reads TGTGCCAGCAGCCCCCTGACAGGGCGCAATCAGCCCCAGCATTTT.

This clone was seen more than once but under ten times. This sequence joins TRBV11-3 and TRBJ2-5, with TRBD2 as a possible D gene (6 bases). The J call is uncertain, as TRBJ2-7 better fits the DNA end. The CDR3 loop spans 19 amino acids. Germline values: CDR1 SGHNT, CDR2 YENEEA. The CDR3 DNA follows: TGTGCCAGCAGCTCCCGGCCCGGGGGACGGAGACTTTCCCCTGGCGAGCAGTACTTC. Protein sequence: CASSSRPGGRRLSPGEQYF.

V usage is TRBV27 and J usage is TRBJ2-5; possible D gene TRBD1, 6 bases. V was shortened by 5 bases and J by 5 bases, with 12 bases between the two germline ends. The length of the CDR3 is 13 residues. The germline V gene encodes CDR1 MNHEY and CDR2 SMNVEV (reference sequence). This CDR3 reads CASSPTGRETQYF. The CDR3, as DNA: TGTGCCAGCAGTCCTACAGGGCGGGAGACCCAGTACTTC.

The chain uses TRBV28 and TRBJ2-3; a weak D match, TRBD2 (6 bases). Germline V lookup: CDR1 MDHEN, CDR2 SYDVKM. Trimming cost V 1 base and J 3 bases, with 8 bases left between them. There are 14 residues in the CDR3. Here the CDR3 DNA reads TGTGCCAGCAGTTTATCGGGGGTAACAGATACGCAGTATTTT. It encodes CASSLSGVTDTQYF.

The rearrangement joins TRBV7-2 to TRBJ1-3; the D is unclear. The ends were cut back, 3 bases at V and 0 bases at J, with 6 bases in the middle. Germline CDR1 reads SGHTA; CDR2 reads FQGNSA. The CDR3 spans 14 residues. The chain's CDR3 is CASSFPSSGNTIYF. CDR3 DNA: TGTGCCAGCAGCTTCCCCTCCTCTGGAAACACCATATATTTT.

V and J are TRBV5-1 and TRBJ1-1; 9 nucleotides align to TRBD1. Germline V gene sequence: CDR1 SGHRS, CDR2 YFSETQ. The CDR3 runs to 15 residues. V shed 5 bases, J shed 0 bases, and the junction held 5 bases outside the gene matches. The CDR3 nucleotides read TGCGCCAGCAGACAGGGGGCCCGGATGAACACTGAAGCTTTCTTT. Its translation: CASRQGARMNTEAFF.

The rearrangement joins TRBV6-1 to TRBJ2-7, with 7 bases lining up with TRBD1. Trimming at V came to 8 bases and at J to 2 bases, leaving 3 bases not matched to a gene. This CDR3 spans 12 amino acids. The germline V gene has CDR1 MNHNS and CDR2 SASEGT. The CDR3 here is CASDRVPYEQYF. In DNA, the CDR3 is TGTGCCAGCGACAGGGTACCCTACGAGCAGTACTTC.

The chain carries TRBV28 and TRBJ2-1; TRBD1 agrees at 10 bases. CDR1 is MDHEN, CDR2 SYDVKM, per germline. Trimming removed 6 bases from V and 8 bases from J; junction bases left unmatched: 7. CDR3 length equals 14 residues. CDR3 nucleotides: TGTGCCAGCAGGATCCGGGACAGGGGCCATGAGCAGTTCTTC. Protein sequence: CASRIRDRGHEQFF.

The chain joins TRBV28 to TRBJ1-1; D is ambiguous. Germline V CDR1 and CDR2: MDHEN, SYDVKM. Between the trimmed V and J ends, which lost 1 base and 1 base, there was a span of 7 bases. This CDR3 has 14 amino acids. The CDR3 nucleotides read TGTGCCAGCAGTTTATCGAGACAGAACACTGAAGCTTTCTTT. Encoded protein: CASSLSRQNTEAFF.

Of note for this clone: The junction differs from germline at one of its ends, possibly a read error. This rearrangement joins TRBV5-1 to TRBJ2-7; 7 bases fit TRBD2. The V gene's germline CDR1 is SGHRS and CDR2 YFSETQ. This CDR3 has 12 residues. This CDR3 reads CASSLASGKLDF. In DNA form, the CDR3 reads TGCGCCAGCAGCCTAGCAAGCGGGAAATTGGACTTC.

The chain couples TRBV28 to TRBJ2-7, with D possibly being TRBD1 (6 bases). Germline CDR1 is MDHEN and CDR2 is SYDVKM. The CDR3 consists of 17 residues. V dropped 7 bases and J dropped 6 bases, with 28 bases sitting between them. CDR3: CASKPSGTPGHRGEQYF. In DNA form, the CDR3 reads TGTGCCAGCAAACCCAGTGGGACACCAGGCCACCGCGGCGAGCAGTACTTC.

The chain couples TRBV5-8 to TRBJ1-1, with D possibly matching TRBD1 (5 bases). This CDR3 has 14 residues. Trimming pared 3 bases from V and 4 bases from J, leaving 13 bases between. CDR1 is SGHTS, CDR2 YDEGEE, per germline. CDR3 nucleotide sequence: TGTGCCAGCAGCTACCAGGGTTTTGGCACTGAAGCTTTCTTT. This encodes CASSYQGFGTEAFF.

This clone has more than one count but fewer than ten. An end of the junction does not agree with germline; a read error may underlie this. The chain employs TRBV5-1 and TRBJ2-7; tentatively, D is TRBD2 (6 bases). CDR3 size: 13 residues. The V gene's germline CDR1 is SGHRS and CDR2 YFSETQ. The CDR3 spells CASSYRGGDEQYF. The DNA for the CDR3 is TGTGCCAGCAGCTATCGGGGAGGCGACGAGCAGTACTTC.

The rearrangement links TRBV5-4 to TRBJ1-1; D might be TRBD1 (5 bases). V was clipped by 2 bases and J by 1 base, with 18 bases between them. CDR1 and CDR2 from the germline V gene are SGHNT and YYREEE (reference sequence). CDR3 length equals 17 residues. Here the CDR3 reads CASSFGDRGGKNTEAFF. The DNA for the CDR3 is TGTGCCAGCAGCTTTGGGGATCGGGGGGGGAAGAACACTGAAGCTTTCTTT. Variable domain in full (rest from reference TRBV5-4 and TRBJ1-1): ETGVTQSPTHLIKTRGQQVTLRCSSQSGHNTVSWYQQALGQGPQFIFQYYREEENGRGNFPPRFSGLQFPNYSSELNVNALELDDSALYLCASSFGDRGGKNTEAFFGQGTRLTVV.

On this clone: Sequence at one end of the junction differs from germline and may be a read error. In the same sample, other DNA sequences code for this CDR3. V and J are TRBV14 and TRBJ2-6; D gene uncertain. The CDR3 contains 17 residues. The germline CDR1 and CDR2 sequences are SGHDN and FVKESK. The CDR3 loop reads CASSQERWSSGANVLTF. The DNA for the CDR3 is TGCGCCAGCAGCCAAGAAAGATGGAGCTCTGGGGCCAACGTCCTGACTTTC.

The CDR3 here is CASSSVPGQGLSTEAFF. The DNA of the CDR3 is TGCGCCAGCAGCTCGGTCCCGGGACAGGGGTTAAGCACTGAAGCTTTCTTT. The gene calls are TRBV5-1 and TRBJ1-1; 10 nucleotides line up with TRBD1. The CDR3 totals 17 residues. CDR1 and CDR2 (germline): SGHRS, YFSETQ. V lost 3 bases to trimming and J lost 4 bases; unmatched junction nucleotides: 12. Looking up the rest from reference TRBV5-1 and TRBJ1-1 gives the full variable domain: KAGVTQTPRYLIKTRGQQVTLSCSPISGHRSVSWYQQTPGQGLQFLFEYFSETQRNKGNFPGRFSGRQFSNSRSEMNVSTLELGDSALYLCASSSVPGQGLSTEAFFGQGTRLTVV.

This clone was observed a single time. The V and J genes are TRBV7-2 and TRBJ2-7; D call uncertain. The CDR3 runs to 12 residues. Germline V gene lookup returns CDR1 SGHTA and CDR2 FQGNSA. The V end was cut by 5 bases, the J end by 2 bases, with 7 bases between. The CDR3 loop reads CASSPNPYEQYF. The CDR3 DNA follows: TGTGCCAGCAGCCCCAATCCCTACGAGCAGTACTTC.

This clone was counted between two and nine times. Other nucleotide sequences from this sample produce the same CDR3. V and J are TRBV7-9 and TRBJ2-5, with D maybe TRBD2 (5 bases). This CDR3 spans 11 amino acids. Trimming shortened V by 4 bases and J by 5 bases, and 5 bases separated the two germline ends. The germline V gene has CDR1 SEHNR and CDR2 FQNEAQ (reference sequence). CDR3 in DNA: TGTGCCAGCAGCTCGGGGGAGACCCAGTACTTC. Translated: CASSSGETQYF. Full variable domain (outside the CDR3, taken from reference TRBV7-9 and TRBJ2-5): DTGVSQNPRHKITKRGQNVTFRCDPISEHNRLYWYRQTLGQGPEFLTYFQNEAQLEKSRLLSDRFSAERPKGSFSTLEIQRTEQGDSAMYLCASSSGETQYFGPGTRLLVL.

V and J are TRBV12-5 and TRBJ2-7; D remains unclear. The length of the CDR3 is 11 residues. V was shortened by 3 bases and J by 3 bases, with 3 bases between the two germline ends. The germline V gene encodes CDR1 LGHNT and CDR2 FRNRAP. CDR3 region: CASGFGYEQYF. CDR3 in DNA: TGTGCTAGTGGTTTCGGCTACGAGCAGTACTTC.

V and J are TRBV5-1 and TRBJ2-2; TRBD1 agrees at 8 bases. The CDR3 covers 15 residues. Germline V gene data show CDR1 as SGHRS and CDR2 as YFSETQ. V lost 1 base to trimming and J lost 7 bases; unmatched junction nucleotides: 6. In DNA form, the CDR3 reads TGCGCCAGCAGCTTGACAACAGGGGGTAACGGGGAGCTGTTTTTT. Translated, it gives CASSLTTGGNGELFF.

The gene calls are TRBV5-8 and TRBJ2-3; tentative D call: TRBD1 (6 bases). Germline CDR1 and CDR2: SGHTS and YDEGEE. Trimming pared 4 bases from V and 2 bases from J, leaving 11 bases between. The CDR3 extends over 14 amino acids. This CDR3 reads CASSRDIDTDTQYF. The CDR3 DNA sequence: TGTGCCAGCAGCCGGGACATTGACACAGATACGCAGTATTTT.

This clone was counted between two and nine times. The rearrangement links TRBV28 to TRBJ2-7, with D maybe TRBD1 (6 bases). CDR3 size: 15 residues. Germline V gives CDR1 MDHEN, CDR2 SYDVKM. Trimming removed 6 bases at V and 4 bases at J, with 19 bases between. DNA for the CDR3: TGTGCCAGCAGCGGCCGAGGGGACACCCTTTACGAGCAGTACTTC. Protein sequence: CASSGRGDTLYEQYF.

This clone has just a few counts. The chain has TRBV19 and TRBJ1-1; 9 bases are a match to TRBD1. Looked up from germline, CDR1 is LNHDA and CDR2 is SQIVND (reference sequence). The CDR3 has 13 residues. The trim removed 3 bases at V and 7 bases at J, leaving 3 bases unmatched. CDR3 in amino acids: CASSIPGQGEAFF. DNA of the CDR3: TGTGCCAGTAGTATTCCGGGACAGGGTGAAGCTTTCTTT.

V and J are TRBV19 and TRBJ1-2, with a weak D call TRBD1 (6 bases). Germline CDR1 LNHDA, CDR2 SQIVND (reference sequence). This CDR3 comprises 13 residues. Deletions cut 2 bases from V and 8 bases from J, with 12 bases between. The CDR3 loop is CASSISRGEGYTF. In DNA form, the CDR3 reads TGTGCCAGTAGTATATCCAGGGGCGAAGGCTACACCTTC.

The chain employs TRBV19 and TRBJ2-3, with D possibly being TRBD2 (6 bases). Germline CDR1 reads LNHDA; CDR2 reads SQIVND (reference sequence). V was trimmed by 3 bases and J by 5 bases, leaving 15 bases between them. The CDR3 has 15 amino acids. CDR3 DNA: TGTGCCAGTAGTATGGGAGCCTCGCGGGGAGATACGCAGTATTTT. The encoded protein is CASSMGASRGDTQYF. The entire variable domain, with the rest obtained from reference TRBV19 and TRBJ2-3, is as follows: DGGITQSPKYLFRKEGQNVTLSCEQNLNHDAMYWYRQDPGQGLRLIYYSQIVNDFQKGDIAEGYSVSREKKESFPLTVTSAQKNPTAFYLCASSMGASRGDTQYFGPGTRLTVL.